This T cell receptor beta chain was profiled in a study of CD8+CD57+ T cells in acquired aplastic anemia. Sequenced patients had shown CD8+CD57+ cell expansion by flow cytometry. Diagnosis of severe acquired aplastic anemia applied to all patients. TCR beta VDJ combinations and CDR3 sequences were profiled from genomic DNA. TCRdb processed the reads anew with MiXCR; each CDR3 protein has one entry. The sample carries approximately 180,000 distinct CDR3 sequences, approximately 48% recorded once. This clonotype turned up a few times. From germline, CDR1 is MDHEN and CDR2 SYDVKM. V lost 7 bases and J 0 bases, leaving 16 bases between the germline ends. This CDR3 is built from 15 residues.

The TCR originated in a human donor with aplastic anemia. This chain uses TRBV28 with TRBJ2-7; TRBD2 is a possible D gene (6 bases). The material sequenced was sorted CD4+, CD8+, or CD8+CD57+ T cells (not recorded which) from PBMCs. CDR3 loop: CASTRESGFSYEQYF. DNA of the CDR3: TGTGCCAGCACCCGGGAGAGCGGCTTCTCCTACGAGCAGTACTTC.